This note documents a single TCR beta chain sequence. Its antigen remains unidentified. It has no much larger one-base neighbor in the sample; base qualities were not kept. The CDR3 has 12 amino acids, counting the end cysteine and phenylalanine. The entry retains the CDR3 DNA only, 36 bases that are in frame from base 1. The germline V gene yields SNHLY for CDR1 and FYNNEI for CDR2. The junction shows trimming of 4 bases on V and 8 bases on J, plus 11 bases between the germline ends. Systemically healthy Caucasian individuals from Russia, roughly 40 in total and aged roughly 6 to 95 years, were included as donors. Roughly 11 milliliters of peripheral blood were drawn from each donor into EDTA-treated Vacutainer tubes. Ficoll-Paque density-gradient centrifugation was used to isolate PBMCs, with at least 6.5 million per sample. Trizol reagent was used to extract total RNA from the PBMCs, yielding at least 6 micrograms per sample. The percentages of naive CD45RAhigh/CD27high T cells were determined by flow cytometry on a PBMC aliquot from every donor.

This specimen belongs to a study of blood T cells in healthy people across ages (dated by TCRdb to the mid-2010s). In the study overall: In model experiments, template switching captured roughly one uniquely barcoded TCR beta cDNA molecule for every two T cells. Donors of different ages were randomly distributed across sequencing lanes to avoid experimental bias. The donors were divided into four age groups: young (average 16 years), middle-aged (roughly 40), aged (around 59) and long-lived (82). To track age-related changes in TCR beta repertoire diversity, the study relied on deep sequencing normalized with unique cDNA molecular identifiers. The study analyzed two additional independent replicas of 1 million unique cDNA reads from the same blood draw for two donors, one aged 18 to 30 and one aged 80 or older. The full study reports these points: Compared with the aged group, more naive CD4+ T cells, fewer expanded clones and increased TCR diversity were shown by the long-lived group, suggesting age selection. As age increased, observed TCR beta diversity per million T cells dropped in a roughly linear way, and a significant reduction was already evident by age around 41. Total diversity estimates from one million sequenced T cells were considered lower bounds and underestimates. Because the CMV infection status of the donors was unknown, age-related changes in expanded clonotypes may potentially have been confounded. There was a strong correlation between observed TCR beta diversity and the percentage of naive T cells measured by flow cytometry. Since profiling was done on bulk unsorted PBMCs, naive and antigen-experienced compartments could not be conclusively compared.

Library method: 5' RACE. A second about 7 to 12 cycle PCR used a sample-barcoded 5' primer and a J-beta primer mix. Each TCR beta cDNA molecule received a unique molecular identifier from a template-switch 5' adaptor carrying 12 random nucleotides. Each sample yielded at least 3 million CDR3-containing paired-end reads. First-strand cDNA was synthesized from all RNA with the Mint cDNA synthesis kit, primed by a TRBC-specific oligonucleotide. Following uracil-DNA glycosylase treatment, all cDNA underwent a first 18-cycle PCR with the universal primers M1SS and BC2_uni_R. The authors' analysis ran thus. Each sample was normalized by randomly selecting 1 million high-quality reads, each carrying a distinct molecular identifier. Reads sharing molecular identifiers were discarded rather than binned into consensus sequences. CDR3 identification, clonotype clustering and error correction used MiTCR with a Q25 quality threshold and the strictest error-elimination algorithm. A nonparametric unseen species model with Euler transformation was used to estimate a lower bound on total TCR beta diversity. TCRdb redid the processing of the public reads, applying fastp at Q25 and MiXCR, and retained in-frame beta chains. Entries are consolidated by CDR3 protein sequence, retaining the most common genes and DNA. TCRdb, not the original authors, processed these V and J calls. For this sample there are fewer than 2 million distinct CDR3 sequences; roughly 43% appear just once. Roughly 23% of the sample rests with the top ten.

The source of this sequence is a human donor in good health. Sequencing was performed on blood. This chain joins TRBV2 to TRBJ1-2, and possibly TRBD1, on 5 matching bases. The CDR3 is CASSVRAGGYTF. The nucleotide sequence reads as follows: TGTGCCAGCAGTGTCAGGGCGGGCGGCTACACCTTC. Here the CDR3 is joined to the reference TRBV2 and TRBJ1-2 genes, and the full variable domain is: EPEVTQTPSHQVTQMGQEVILRCVPISNHLYFYWYRQILGQKVEFLVSFYNNEISEKSEIFDDQFSVERPDGSNFTLKIRSTKLEDSAMYFCASSVRAGGYTFGSGTRLTVV.